The T cell receptor beta chain under discussion was sequenced for a study of T cell responses to AZD1222 COVID-19 vaccine. Study findings and constraints: Spike-specific TCR breadth and depth went up after people got two AZD1222 doses. The donor group comprised mostly white British people and more females; the analysis possibly underestimated clonal diversity. Spike was spanned by vaccine-associated CD4 TCRs, which were dominant at 160-218 and 743-854.

Germline-derived CDR1 and CDR2 are SGHTA and FQGNSA. V lost 1 base and J lost 2, with 3 bases in between. The CDR3 consists of 12 residues. For this clone: Its antigen is currently unknown.

This table comes from immunoSEQ multiplex PCR, and its TCRdb copy is limited to in-frame clones, with some not included. The sample lists 110,000 to 150,000 clones, around 90% occurring once. The receptor was isolated from an adult in good health. The genes are TRBV7-2 and TRBJ2-7; D uncertain. The sample consisted of peripheral blood, taken on day 0 of AZD1222 vaccination. The CDR3 nucleotides read TGTGCCAGCAGCTTAGTGGCCTACGAGCAGTACTTC. Protein product: CASSLVAYEQYF. Full variable domain (outside the CDR3, taken from reference TRBV7-2 and TRBJ2-7): GAGVSQSPSNKVTEKGKDVELRCDPISGHTALYWYRQSLGQGLEFLIYFQGNSAPDKSGLPSDRFSAERTGGSVSTLTIQRTQQEDSAVYLCASSLVAYEQYFGPGTRLTVT.